This T cell receptor beta chain was identified during a study of cytomegalovirus exposure and HLA in healthy donors. Regarding the study as a whole: The CMV antigen specificity of three CMV-associated chains was confirmed through in vitro analysis. Being productive about 87% or about 30% of the time was typical of most TCR beta V segments in an earlier analysis. Excluded: some indistinguishable V segments such as TRBV6-2 and TRBV6-3.

V gave up 2 bases and J gave up 4 bases, with 9 bases separating them. Germline V CDR1 and CDR2: ENHRY, SYGVKD. The CDR3 is made up of 13 amino acids. As concerns this clone: Its antigen is not identified.

In the PCR, 60 Vbeta and 13 Jbeta primers were used. TCRdb's table, derived via immunoSEQ multiplex PCR, lists solely in-frame clones and lacks some. The profile shows over 150,000 clones, roughly 80% of them singletons. The rearrangement uses TRBV10-3 and TRBJ2-7; TRBD2 is a possible D gene (6 bases). The sequenced sample was PBMCs. This clonotype originated in a woman in her twenties or thirties in good health and CMV-seropositive. CDR3 bases: TGTGCCATCAGTGAGGGCGGGGAGTACGAGCAGTACTTC. It codes for CAISEGGEYEQYF.